The following is a TCR beta chain sequence with its context. This entry comes from a study of blood T cell repertoires in COVID-19. The germline V gene has CDR1 LGHNA and CDR2 YNFKEQ. V lost 0 bases and J 4 bases, leaving 13 bases between the germline ends. The CDR3 is 15 amino acids. Profiling relied on immunoSEQ multiplex PCR, and the TCRdb table lists in-frame clones only, not all of them. The data contain about 230,000 clones, over 75% of them singletons. Specimen: peripheral blood. The gene calls are TRBV4-2 and TRBJ2-7, with TRBD1 as a possible D gene (6 bases). The TCR originated in a woman older than 75 with acute or convalescent COVID-19. CDR3 loop: CASSQELSGTYEQYF. In nucleotides, the CDR3 is TGTGCCAGCAGCCAAGAGCTCTCCGGGACATACGAGCAGTACTTC.